One sample yielded the 23 T cell receptor beta chains listed below, sequenced in a study of OX40 agonist ivuxolimab in advanced cancers. Method: immunoSEQ multiplex PCR; TCRdb's copy keeps in-frame clones and lacks some. The data hold around 23,000 clones, with around 77% observed a single time. Sequencing used CD4+ or CD8+ T cells sorted from blood, obtained in a trial of the OX40 agonist ivuxolimab. The receptors here all came from an adult with an advanced solid tumor such as melanoma, head and neck, liver or kidney cancer.

The rearrangement joins TRBV10-3 to TRBJ2-2, with 10 bases lining up with TRBD1. With V trimmed by 5 bases and J by 6 bases, 12 bases remained unmatched. The CDR3 is 17 amino acids. Per the germline V gene, CDR1 is ENHRY and CDR2 is SYGVKD. The CDR3 nucleotides are TGTGCCATCAGTTCAGGGGACAGGGGTCTAGCTGCCGGGGAGCTGTTTTTT. Amino acids: CAISSGDRGLAAGELFF.

This clone showed up just a few times. This chain uses TRBV7-9 with TRBJ2-2; D gene ambiguous. CDR1 SEHNR and CDR2 FQNEAQ come from the germline V gene (reference sequence). This CDR3 comprises 12 residues. Trimming pared 8 bases from V and 1 base from J, leaving 5 bases between. The CDR3 DNA follows: TGTGCCAGCCCGCAGAACACCGGGGAGCTGTTTTTT. Translated: CASPQNTGELFF.

V gene TRBV7-2 combines with J gene TRBJ1-4; a weak D match, TRBD1 (5 bases). Trimming cost V 0 bases and J 8 bases, with 13 bases left between them. Germline-derived CDR1 and CDR2 are SGHTA and FQGNSA. This CDR3 is built from 15 residues. Written as DNA, the CDR3 is TGTGCCAGCAGCTTAGCGGGGGGGATGAACGAAAAACTGTTTTTT. Protein product: CASSLAGGMNEKLFF. Complete variable domain (other parts from reference TRBV7-2 and TRBJ1-4): GAGVSQSPSNKVTEKGKDVELRCDPISGHTALYWYRQSLGQGLEFLIYFQGNSAPDKSGLPSDRFSAERTGGSVSTLTIQRTQQEDSAVYLCASSLAGGMNEKLFFGSGTQLSVL.

This chain links TRBV19 with TRBJ2-7; TRBD1 aligns across 9 bases. Trimming at V came to 5 bases and at J to 2 bases, leaving 7 bases not matched to a gene. The CDR3 contains 15 residues. Germline loops: CDR1 LNHDA, CDR2 SQIVND (reference sequence). This CDR3 is CASSAYRGLAYEQYF. CDR3 DNA: TGTGCCAGTAGTGCGTACAGGGGGCTTGCCTACGAGCAGTACTTC.

The chain carries TRBV27 and TRBJ2-7; weak D call: TRBD1 (6 bases). This CDR3 contains 14 residues. Trimming removed 0 bases at V and 6 bases at J, with 12 bases between. Germline assignment: CDR1 MNHEY and CDR2 SMNVEV (reference sequence). As DNA, the CDR3 is TGTGCCAGCAGTTTATCAGGCAGGGGATCCGAGCAGTACTTC. This sequence encodes CASSLSGRGSEQYF.

V and J are TRBV28 and TRBJ1-5; D is perhaps TRBD1 (6 bases). Germline V gives CDR1 MDHEN, CDR2 SYDVKM. This CDR3 is built from 17 residues. The V end lost 2 bases, the J end lost 2 bases, and 16 bases lay between the germline ends. As DNA, the CDR3 is TGTGCCAGCAGTTTAAGGGACGGGGGGCCCCGCAATCAGCCCCAGCATTTT. It codes for CASSLRDGGPRNQPQHF.

The chain is built from TRBV5-1 and TRBJ2-1; D may be TRBD1 (6 bases). Germline-derived CDR1 and CDR2 are SGHRS and YFSETQ. V was pared by 0 bases and J by 1 base, with 8 bases between. The CDR3 sequence is 15 residues long. The CDR3 loop reads CASSLGTESYNEQFF. For the CDR3, the DNA is TGCGCCAGCAGCTTGGGGACAGAGTCCTACAATGAGCAGTTCTTC.

The V and J genes are TRBV19 and TRBJ1-2; 7 positions match TRBD1. Germline CDR1 LNHDA, CDR2 SQIVND (reference sequence). This CDR3 contains 16 residues. Losses at the gene ends were 5 bases for V and 2 bases for J; bases not matched to a gene: 11. CDR3 loop: CASSSIQGNANYGYTF. CDR3 DNA: TGTGCCAGTAGTTCAATACAGGGGAATGCGAACTATGGCTACACCTTC. The entire variable domain, with the rest obtained from reference TRBV19 and TRBJ1-2, is as follows: DGGITQSPKYLFRKEGQNVTLSCEQNLNHDAMYWYRQDPGQGLRLIYYSQIVNDFQKGDIAEGYSVSREKKESFPLTVTSAQKNPTAFYLCASSSIQGNANYGYTFGSGTRLTVV.

The V call is TRBV5-4, the J call TRBJ2-1, with D perhaps matching TRBD2 (6 bases). Trimming took 0 bases from V and 6 from J, leaving 13 bases between them. This CDR3 comprises 15 residues. CDR1 is SGHNT, CDR2 YYREEE, per germline (reference sequence). CDR3 loop: CASSLGLDFVNEQFF. In DNA, the CDR3 is TGTGCCAGCAGCTTGGGACTAGACTTCGTCAATGAGCAGTTCTTC.

The rearrangement uses TRBV4-3 and TRBJ2-1; 11 positions match TRBD2. This CDR3 spans 18 amino acids. Trimming removed 0 bases from V and 4 bases from J; junction bases left unmatched: 8. Per the germline V gene, CDR1 is LGHNA and CDR2 is YSLEER. The CDR3 coding sequence is TGCGCCAGCAGCCAAGATAGTCGGGGACTAGCGGTTTACAATGAGCAGTTCTTC. Protein sequence: CASSQDSRGLAVYNEQFF.

This clone was seen a handful of times. The chain combines TRBV12-2 with TRBJ2-5; the table names TRBD1, a call not compared with the DNA. TRBV12-2 is deemed a pseudogene. This CDR3 has 14 residues. CDR3 amino acids: CASRFRTDQETQYF. As DNA, the CDR3 is TGTGCAAGTCGCTTCAGGACAGACCAAGAGACCCAGTACTTC.

The V gene is TRBV5-6, the J gene TRBJ1-1; D is ambiguous. V was pared by 0 bases and J by 0 bases, with 9 bases between. Germline V gene lookup returns CDR1 SGHDT and CDR2 YYEEEE. This CDR3 comprises 15 residues. DNA for the CDR3: TGTGCCAGCAGCTTGGCCAGACTAATGAACACTGAAGCTTTCTTT. This sequence encodes CASSLARLMNTEAFF. The full variable domain, rest sourced from reference TRBV5-6 and TRBJ1-1, is DAGVTQSPTHLIKTRGQQVTLRCSPKSGHDTVSWYQQALGQGPQFIFQYYEEEERQRGNFPDRFSGHQFPNYSSELNVNALLLGDSALYLCASSLARLMNTEAFFGQGTRLTVV.

This chain joins TRBV4-1 and TRBJ2-5; D possibly uses TRBD1 or TRBD2 (7 bases each). CDR1 MGHRA and CDR2 YSYEKL come from the germline V gene. The CDR3 has 15 amino acids. V lost 1 base, J lost 4 bases, and 13 bases lay in between. The CDR3 spells CASSQVTRGGETQYF. The CDR3 bases are TGCGCCAGCAGCCAAGTCACCAGGGGGGGAGAGACCCAGTACTTC.

This sequence joins TRBV4-3 and TRBJ1-3, with a tentative D call TRBD1 (5 bases). Per the germline V gene, CDR1 is LGHNA and CDR2 is YSLEER. CDR3 length: 20 amino acids. The V end was cut by 0 bases, the J end by 0 bases, with 21 bases between. The CDR3 region is CASSQEAWSDSPSSGNTIYF. In nucleotides, the CDR3 is TGCGCCAGCAGCCAAGAAGCTTGGTCAGACAGTCCGAGCTCTGGAAACACCATATATTTT.

The chain combines TRBV5-5 with TRBJ2-2; tentative D call: TRBD2 (7 bases). Trimming removed 2 bases at V and 6 bases at J, with 17 bases between. Germline V gene data show CDR1 as SGHKS and CDR2 as YYEKEE (reference sequence). This CDR3 contains 16 residues. CDR3 DNA sequence: TGTGCCAGCAGCTTCGTCCCGGGGGGCCGGGCCGGGGAGCTGTTTTTT. This translates into CASSFVPGGRAGELFF.

Of note for this clone: The junction shows a germline mismatch at one end, possibly a read error. The chain joins TRBV4-3 to TRBJ2-3, with TRBD2 identical over 14 bases. Germline CDR1 is LGHNA and CDR2 is YSLEER. CDR3 length: 15 residues. The CDR3 here is CAGSGLAGGPDTQYF. Here the CDR3 DNA reads TGCGCCGGCAGCGGACTAGCGGGGGGTCCAGATACGCAGTATTTT.

The chain couples TRBV19 to TRBJ2-7, with 7 bases matching TRBD1. Germline trimming cut 3 bases from V and 5 bases from J; bases unmatched to any gene: 1. The CDR3 contains 12 residues. Germline CDR1 and CDR2: LNHDA and SQIVND (reference sequence). DNA of the CDR3: TGTGCCAGTAGTATGACAGGGAACGAGCAGTACTTC. Translating gives CASSMTGNEQYF.

Within the sample, this clone is medium-sized. This chain connects TRBV19 to TRBJ1-2; D is ambiguous. V lost 10 bases, J lost 6 bases, and 12 bases lay in between. CDR3 length: 11 residues. From germline, CDR1 is LNHDA and CDR2 SQIVND (reference sequence). CDR3 protein: CATRAPDGYTF. As DNA, the CDR3 is TGTGCCACCCGCGCCCCTGATGGCTACACCTTC.

By share of the sample, this clone is large. The CDR3 is CASSRPVGTRGTGELFF. The CDR3 DNA sequence: TGTGCCAGCAGCCGGCCCGTCGGGACTAGGGGGACCGGGGAGCTGTTTTTT. The chain has TRBV4-2 and TRBJ2-2; TRBD2 matches 8 bases. This CDR3 contains 17 residues. The V gene end was trimmed by 4 bases and the J gene end by 5 bases; junction bases not matched to a gene: 12. Looked up from germline, CDR1 is LGHNA and CDR2 is YNFKEQ.

The chain has TRBV9 and TRBJ2-2; 9 bases are a match to TRBD2. V lost 0 bases to trimming and J lost 0 bases; unmatched junction nucleotides: 3. The CDR3 length is 17 residues. Per germline, CDR1 SGDLS and CDR2 YYNGEE. The CDR3 spells CASSVEASGANTGELFF. For the CDR3, the DNA is TGTGCCAGCAGCGTAGAGGCTAGCGGGGCGAACACCGGGGAGCTGTTTTTT.

The table lists this clone with a few counts. The chain couples TRBV14 to TRBJ2-7; 9 positions agree with TRBD1. V dropped 3 bases and J dropped 3; count of bases not matched to a gene: 12. Germline loops: CDR1 SGHDN, CDR2 FVKESK. The CDR3 has 17 residues. This CDR3 reads CASSQLYDRGGYYEQYF. DNA of the CDR3: TGTGCCAGCAGCCAGCTGTACGACAGGGGGGGATACTACGAGCAGTACTTC.

The J gene is TRBJ2-7, the V gene TRBV5-4; possibly TRBD2 for D (5 bases). Trimming shortened V by 2 bases and J by 6 bases, and 12 bases separated the two germline ends. CDR1 SGHNT and CDR2 YYREEE come from the germline V gene (reference sequence). The CDR3 totals 13 residues. The CDR3 DNA follows: TGTGCCAGCAGCTTAGGAGGAGTGGCCGAGCAGTACTTC. Protein: CASSLGGVAEQYF.

This chain's CDR3 is CASSLTGGPWNSPLHF. Written as DNA, the CDR3 is TGTGCCAGCAGCTTGACAGGGGGCCCTTGGAATTCACCCCTCCACTTT. The V gene is TRBV5-4, the J gene TRBJ1-6; the match to TRBD1 covers 9 bases. The germline V gene has CDR1 SGHNT and CDR2 YYREEE (reference sequence). There are 16 residues in the CDR3. The junction had 6 bases not matched to a gene; V was cut back by 1 base and J by 7 bases.